This TCR beta chain came from a study of primary melanoma T cells and metastatic recurrence. As for the study in general: Samples were primary melanomas of stage T2 to T4.

Study-level findings and limits: T-cell fraction reportedly outperformed other histopathological variables added to thickness. The tumor T-cell fraction reportedly predicted progression-free survival independently of thickness, ulceration, mitotic rate and age.

About this clone: No antigen is known for it.

Germline lookup yields CDR1 SGHDN and CDR2 FVKESK. CDR3 length equals 17 residues. The V end lost 4 bases, the J end lost 3 bases, and 16 bases lay between the germline ends. The protocol was immunoSEQ multiplex PCR, while the TCRdb copy is restricted to in-frame clones and leaves out a portion. In total, the table holds about 17 clones. This clonotype was sampled from a human donor with melanoma. The rearrangement uses TRBV14 and TRBJ1-6, with D hard to call. Specimen: melanoma tumor tissue. The CDR3 DNA reads TGTGCCAGCAGCCTCCACACGGAGCGATTCTATAATTCACCCCTCCACTTT. Its translation: CASSLHTERFYNSPLHF.